Below are 30 T cell receptor beta chains sequenced from a single sample in a study of PD-L1 blockade in urothelial cancer. TCRdb's copy holds only in-frame clones and misses some; the assay was immunoSEQ multiplex PCR. The sample contains under 55,000 clones, nearly 85% of which appear only once. Specimen: PBMCs, collected around atezolizumab (anti-PD-L1) treatment. The receptors come from a man aged 35-49 years with urothelial cancer.

This clone has only a few counts. The CDR3 DNA follows: TGTGCCAGCAGGGGGGACAGGGAACACGAGCAGTACTTC. Protein: CASRGDREHEQYF. The chain uses TRBV2 and TRBJ2-7; TRBD1 matches at 9 bases. Germline-derived CDR1 and CDR2 are SNHLY and FYNNEI. This CDR3 region has 13 residues. Unmatched junction bases numbered 5, after V lost 6 bases and J lost 5 bases.

V and J are TRBV29-1 and TRBJ1-2; tentative D call: TRBD1 (6 bases). Germline V lookup: CDR1 SQVTM, CDR2 ANQGSEA. Trimming stripped 0 bases from V and 5 bases from J, with 13 bases between. The CDR3 loop spans 14 amino acids. CDR3 DNA sequence: TGCAGCGTTGAAGACCGGGGGGGGGCTTATGGCTACACCTTC. Protein sequence: CSVEDRGGAYGYTF.

The chain couples TRBV2 to TRBJ2-7; TRBD1 matches 8 bases. This CDR3 region has 11 residues. CDR1 SNHLY and CDR2 FYNNEI come from the germline V gene. V gave up 8 bases and J gave up 3 bases; unmatched junction bases: 0. The CDR3 reads CASGQGYEQYF. The CDR3 nucleotides read TGTGCCAGCGGACAGGGCTACGAGCAGTACTTC. Full variable domain (missing parts from reference TRBV2 and TRBJ2-7): EPEVTQTPSHQVTQMGQEVILRCVPISNHLYFYWYRQILGQKVEFLVSFYNNEISEKSEIFDDQFSVERPDGSNFTLKIRSTKLEDSAMYFCASGQGYEQYFGPGTRLTVT.

V usage is TRBV5-1 and J usage is TRBJ1-2, with D possibly TRBD1 on 6 matching bases. The germline V gene encodes CDR1 SGHRS and CDR2 YFSETQ. Between the trimmed V and J ends, which lost 3 bases and 8 bases, there was a span of 17 bases. CDR3 size: 14 residues. This chain's CDR3 is CASSSLTGEDGYTF. CDR3 DNA: TGCGCCAGCAGCTCATTGACAGGTGAGGACGGCTACACCTTC. Full variable domain (outside the CDR3, taken from reference TRBV5-1 and TRBJ1-2): KAGVTQTPRYLIKTRGQQVTLSCSPISGHRSVSWYQQTPGQGLQFLFEYFSETQRNKGNFPGRFSGRQFSNSRSEMNVSTLELGDSALYLCASSSLTGEDGYTFGSGTRLTVV.

The count of this clone is one. The gene calls are TRBV18 and TRBJ1-1; TRBD1 aligns across 9 bases. The germline gives CDR1 KGHSH, CDR2 LQKENI. The CDR3 has 17 residues. Trimming cost V 3 bases and J 6 bases; bases outside gene matches: 14. CDR3 residues: CASSPEGQGPSGAEAFF. The CDR3 region has the DNA TGTGCCAGCTCACCGGAAGGACAGGGGCCCTCTGGCGCTGAAGCTTTCTTT.

This sequence joins TRBV27 and TRBJ1-4, with 8 bases matching TRBD1. The CDR3 runs to 14 residues. The germline CDR1 and CDR2 sequences are MNHEY and SMNVEV (reference sequence). Trimming removed 3 bases from V and 8 bases from J; junction bases left unmatched: 5. CDR3 in DNA: TGTGCCAGCAGTTTTCGCGACAGGGGCGAAAAACTGTTTTTT. Encoded protein: CASSFRDRGEKLFF.

The chain couples TRBV4-1 to TRBJ2-1, with 14 bases matching TRBD2. CDR1 and CDR2 from the germline V gene are MGHRA and YSYEKL. V was clipped by 1 base and J by 9 bases; unmatched bases: 5. The CDR3 spans 16 residues. The CDR3 here is CASSQGGTSGGSEQFF. The DNA for the CDR3 is TGCGCCAGCAGCCAAGGGGGGACTAGCGGGGGAAGTGAGCAGTTCTTC.

This chain connects TRBV28 to TRBJ2-1; D is undetermined. CDR1 is MDHEN, CDR2 SYDVKM, per germline. Trimming left V 7 bases short and J 10 bases short, with 11 bases between. The CDR3 sequence is 11 residues long. Written as DNA, the CDR3 is TGTGCCAGCACAGATGGTTACGAGCAGTTCTTC. It specifies CASTDGYEQFF.

V and J are TRBV18 and TRBJ1-1, with 7 nucleotides matching TRBD1. After removal of 4 bases from V and 1 base from J, the junction contained 3 bases not matched to a gene. This CDR3 is 14 amino acids long. The germline CDR1 and CDR2 sequences are KGHSH and LQKENI. The CDR3 region is CASSRQGRNTEAFF. CDR3 bases: TGTGCCAGCTCACGACAGGGCAGGAACACTGAAGCTTTCTTT.

The J gene is TRBJ2-5, the V gene TRBV5-6; TRBD1 aligns across 8 bases. Germline V gives CDR1 SGHDT, CDR2 YYEEEE. Losses at the gene ends were 4 bases for V and 2 bases for J; bases not matched to a gene: 4. The CDR3 runs 14 residues. CDR3 residues: CASSGQGLQETQYF. CDR3 nucleotide sequence: TGTGCCAGCAGCGGACAGGGCCTACAAGAGACCCAGTACTTC. Complete variable domain (other parts from reference TRBV5-6 and TRBJ2-5): DAGVTQSPTHLIKTRGQQVTLRCSPKSGHDTVSWYQQALGQGPQFIFQYYEEEERQRGNFPDRFSGHQFPNYSSELNVNALLLGDSALYLCASSGQGLQETQYFGPGTRLLVL.

The CDR3 loop is CASRRWRESSSYEQYF. The CDR3 bases are TGTGCCAGCAGGAGATGGCGGGAGTCCTCCTCCTACGAGCAGTACTTC. The chain employs TRBV11-2 and TRBJ2-7; 7 nucleotides align to TRBD2. The CDR3 has 16 residues. Trimming at V came to 6 bases and at J to 0 bases, leaving 11 bases not matched to a gene. The V gene's germline CDR1 is SGHAT and CDR2 FQNNGV.

V and J are TRBV7-2 and TRBJ2-1; D possibly corresponds to TRBD1 (6 bases). V dropped 5 bases and J dropped 0 bases, with 11 bases sitting between them. The CDR3 is 15 residues long. CDR1 SGHTA and CDR2 FQGNSA come from the germline V gene. CDR3: CASSVRDNSYNEQFF. In DNA form, the CDR3 reads TGTGCCAGCAGCGTCCGGGACAACTCCTACAATGAGCAGTTCTTC. Complete variable domain (other parts from reference TRBV7-2 and TRBJ2-1): GAGVSQSPSNKVTEKGKDVELRCDPISGHTALYWYRQSLGQGLEFLIYFQGNSAPDKSGLPSDRFSAERTGGSVSTLTIQRTQQEDSAVYLCASSVRDNSYNEQFFGPGTRLTVL.

The V gene is TRBV11-3, the J gene TRBJ2-1; the D is unclear. From germline, CDR1 is SGHNT and CDR2 YENEEA. This CDR3 region has 13 residues. Deletions cut 4 bases from V and 9 bases from J, with 13 bases between. CDR3 protein: CASSSAVTAEQFF. In DNA form, the CDR3 reads TGTGCCAGCAGCTCGGCGGTGACGGCTGAGCAGTTCTTC.

The chain employs TRBV5-4 and TRBJ1-2; a possible D gene is TRBD1 (6 bases). Germline CDR1 is SGHNT and CDR2 is YYREEE (reference sequence). The CDR3 has 13 residues. V was trimmed by 3 bases and J by 3 bases, leaving 9 bases between them. The CDR3 bases are TGTGCCAGCAGCTGGGACACGCACTATGGCTACACCTTC. Its protein is CASSWDTHYGYTF.

J is TRBJ2-3 and V is TRBV28, with D hard to call. CDR1 is MDHEN and CDR2 is SYDVKM in the germline V gene. V lost 6 bases to trimming and J lost 3 bases, with 4 bases between them. The CDR3 extends over 11 amino acids. The CDR3 DNA follows: TGTGCCAGCAGGCGGACAGATACGCAGTATTTT. Its protein is CASRRTDTQYF.

This chain connects TRBV11-2 to TRBJ2-2; possibly TRBD1 for D (8 bases). The CDR3 spans 18 residues. Trimming shortened V by 5 bases and J by 1 base, and 20 bases separated the two germline ends. Germline values: CDR1 SGHAT, CDR2 FQNNGV. The CDR3 coding sequence is TGTGCCAGCAGCCGCGGTGGGGGGGACAGGTGGAACACCGGGGAGCTGTTTTTT. It encodes CASSRGGGDRWNTGELFF.

The chain has TRBV5-1 and TRBJ2-6, with TRBD1 identical over 10 bases. Germline CDR1 reads SGHRS; CDR2 reads YFSETQ. There are 19 residues in the CDR3. With 3 bases clipped from V and 0 bases from J, the junction kept 9 bases outside the gene matches. This chain's CDR3 is CASSYRTGGRGSGANVLTF. The CDR3 nucleotides read TGCGCCAGCAGCTATCGGACAGGGGGGAGAGGCTCTGGGGCCAACGTCCTGACTTTC. Full variable domain (remainder filled in from reference TRBV5-1 and TRBJ2-6): KAGVTQTPRYLIKTRGQQVTLSCSPISGHRSVSWYQQTPGQGLQFLFEYFSETQRNKGNFPGRFSGRQFSNSRSEMNVSTLELGDSALYLCASSYRTGGRGSGANVLTFGAGSRLTVL.

The rearrangement joins TRBV19 to TRBJ2-4; 10 positions match TRBD1. Germline trimming cut 7 bases from V and 15 bases from J; bases unmatched to any gene: 12. The CDR3 contains 13 residues. Germline V gene lookup returns CDR1 LNHDA and CDR2 SQIVND (reference sequence). DNA of the CDR3: TGTGCCAGTAACCGGGACAGGGGACTATCCCTGTACTTC. Its protein is CASNRDRGLSLYF. Together with reference TRBV19 and TRBJ2-4, the CDR3 gives the full variable domain: DGGITQSPKYLFRKEGQNVTLSCEQNLNHDAMYWYRQDPGQGLRLIYYSQIVNDFQKGDIAEGYSVSREKKESFPLTVTSAQKNPTAFYLCASNRDRGLSLYFGAGTRLSVL.

In its sample, this clone was seen once. The V call is TRBV11-3, the J call TRBJ2-3, with 8 bases lining up with TRBD2. Germline V gene sequence: CDR1 SGHNT, CDR2 YENEEA. The length of the CDR3 is 16 residues. With V trimmed by 1 base and J by 4 bases, 7 bases remained unmatched. CDR3 protein: CASSLGQRESSDTQYF. The CDR3 nucleotides are TGTGCCAGCAGCTTAGGCCAGCGGGAGAGCTCAGATACGCAGTATTTT. The full variable domain, in which reference TRBV11-3 and TRBJ2-3 provide the parts outside the CDR3, is EAGVVQSPRYKIIEKKQPVAFWCNPISGHNTLYWYLQNLGQGPELLIRYENEEAVDDSQLPKDRFSAERLKGVDSTLKIQPAELGDSAVYLCASSLGQRESSDTQYFGPGTRLTVL.

The rearrangement uses TRBV6-1 and TRBJ1-1, with D hard to call. The CDR3 is made up of 11 amino acids. The V gene lost 8 bases and the J gene lost 3 bases, with 7 bases spanning the gap. CDR1 is MNHNS, CDR2 SASEGT, per germline. The CDR3 coding sequence is TGTGCCAGCCGTCTACACACTGAAGCTTTCTTT. Protein sequence: CASRLHTEAFF.

The chain employs TRBV9 and TRBJ2-2; 8 bases fit TRBD1. The ends lost 1 base at V and 3 bases at J; junction bases unmatched: 2. Germline lookup yields CDR1 SGDLS and CDR2 YYNGEE. CDR3 length equals 15 residues. CDR3 coding DNA: TGTGCCAGCAGCGTACAGGGGGCGGACACCGGGGAGCTGTTTTTT. Translated: CASSVQGADTGELFF.

V usage is TRBV27 and J usage is TRBJ2-7; 10 bases map to TRBD1. Germline lookup yields CDR1 MNHEY and CDR2 SMNVEV (reference sequence). The CDR3 sequence is 14 residues long. V lost 8 bases and J lost 3; bases outside the gene matches: 7. In DNA form, the CDR3 reads TGTGCCAGCCGGGGGACAGGGGCCAGCTACGAGCAGTACTTC. Translation: CASRGTGASYEQYF.

The chain is built from TRBV19 and TRBJ1-5; weak D call: TRBD1 (5 bases). The CDR3 loop spans 14 amino acids. Germline values: CDR1 LNHDA, CDR2 SQIVND (reference sequence). V was shortened by 3 bases and J by 2 bases, with 8 bases between the two germline ends. CDR3 region: CASSIQGGNQPQHF. CDR3 coding DNA: TGTGCCAGTAGTATTCAAGGGGGCAATCAGCCCCAGCATTTT. Supplemented by reference TRBV19 and TRBJ1-5, the full variable domain reads DGGITQSPKYLFRKEGQNVTLSCEQNLNHDAMYWYRQDPGQGLRLIYYSQIVNDFQKGDIAEGYSVSREKKESFPLTVTSAQKNPTAFYLCASSIQGGNQPQHFGDGTRLSIL.

There are a few counts of this clone. The V call is TRBV5-1, the J call TRBJ2-5; a possible D gene is TRBD2 (7 bases). The CDR3 covers 14 residues. CDR1 is SGHRS and CDR2 is YFSETQ in the germline V gene. V lost 7 bases and J 1 base, leaving 14 bases between the germline ends. Written as DNA, the CDR3 is TGCGCCAGCGGAGACGGGGGGCTCCAAGAGACCCAGTACTTC. Amino acid sequence: CASGDGGLQETQYF.

The V gene is TRBV2, the J gene TRBJ2-2; tentatively, D is TRBD1 (6 bases). The ends were cut back, 7 bases at V and 1 base at J, with 13 bases in the middle. Germline CDR1 and CDR2: SNHLY and FYNNEI. The CDR3 is 15 residues long. This chain's CDR3 is CASKPRGQNTGELFF. Written as DNA, the CDR3 is TGTGCCAGCAAGCCCAGGGGCCAGAACACCGGGGAGCTGTTTTTT. Full variable domain (remainder filled in from reference TRBV2 and TRBJ2-2): EPEVTQTPSHQVTQMGQEVILRCVPISNHLYFYWYRQILGQKVEFLVSFYNNEISEKSEIFDDQFSVERPDGSNFTLKIRSTKLEDSAMYFCASKPRGQNTGELFFGEGSRLTVL.

The chain has TRBV11-2 and TRBJ2-1; D ambiguous. The V gene's germline CDR1 is SGHAT and CDR2 FQNNGV. Trimming shortened V by 5 bases and J by 7 bases, and 9 bases separated the two germline ends. This CDR3 comprises 12 residues. The CDR3 DNA sequence: TGTGCCAGCAGCCTCGGCAGGAATGAGCAGTTCTTC. Its translation is CASSLGRNEQFF.

The CDR3 loop is CASSPGQGRNEQYF. CDR3 nucleotide sequence: TGTGCCAGCAGCCCGGGACAGGGGAGGAACGAGCAGTACTTC. This chain uses TRBV11-1 with TRBJ2-7; 10 positions agree with TRBD1. Trimming cost V 5 bases and J 5 bases; bases outside gene matches: 6. CDR1 and CDR2 (germline): SGHAT, FQDESV (reference sequence). This CDR3 is built from 14 residues.

The V gene is TRBV5-1, the J gene TRBJ2-3, with D hard to call. The CDR3 length is 16 residues. V lost 0 bases, J lost 0 bases, and 11 bases lay in between. The germline gives CDR1 SGHRS, CDR2 YFSETQ. The CDR3 region is CASSLDPGFSTDTQYF. CDR3 in DNA: TGCGCCAGCAGCTTGGATCCGGGTTTTAGCACAGATACGCAGTATTTT.

The J gene is TRBJ1-1, the V gene TRBV18; 8 nucleotides line up with TRBD1. The trim removed 1 base at V and 0 bases at J, leaving 7 bases unmatched. Per the germline V gene, CDR1 is KGHSH and CDR2 is LQKENI. The CDR3 spans 17 residues. This chain's CDR3 is CASSPLGQGAMNTEAFF. Written as DNA, the CDR3 is TGTGCCAGCTCACCACTGGGGCAGGGGGCCATGAACACTGAAGCTTTCTTT.

This rearrangement joins TRBV14 to TRBJ2-7; the D gene is possibly TRBD2 (6 bases). Germline values: CDR1 SGHDN, CDR2 FVKESK. The V and J ends lost 4 bases and 2 bases respectively, with 15 bases between them. The CDR3 runs 15 residues. The DNA of the CDR3 is TGTGCCAGCAGCCGCCAATCTGGAGGGACCTACGAGCAGTACTTC. Its translation: CASSRQSGGTYEQYF.